The present T cell receptor beta chain was sequenced within a study of cytomegalovirus exposure and HLA in healthy donors. PCR employed 60 Vbeta and 13 Jbeta primers. Profiled with immunoSEQ multiplex PCR; TCRdb holds only in-frame clones, not every one. The data contain 150,000 to 200,000 clones, approximately 85% of them singletons. The germline V gene encodes CDR1 LNHDA and CDR2 SQIVND (reference sequence). Trimming took 8 bases from V and 5 from J, leaving 21 bases between them. This CDR3 has 15 residues. The sequenced sample consisted of PBMCs. This TCR came from a girl aged 2-10 years in good health and CMV-seropositive. The chain uses TRBV19 and TRBJ1-1; D gene unclear. CDR3 loop: CASPPAAGSVTEAFF. CDR3 in DNA: TGTGCCAGTCCCCCAGCGGCGGGAAGTGTTACTGAAGCTTTCTTT.